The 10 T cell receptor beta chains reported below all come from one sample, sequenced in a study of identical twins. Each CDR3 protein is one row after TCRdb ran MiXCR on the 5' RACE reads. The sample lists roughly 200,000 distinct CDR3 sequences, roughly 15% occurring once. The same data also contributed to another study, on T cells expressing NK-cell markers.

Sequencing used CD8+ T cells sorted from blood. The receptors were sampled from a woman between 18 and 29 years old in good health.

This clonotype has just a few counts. This CDR3 reads CASSWGDGYTF. CDR3 DNA sequence: TGTGCCAGCAGCTGGGGGGATGGCTACACCTTC. The V call is TRBV7-9, the J call TRBJ1-2, with TRBD1 as a possible D gene (5 bases). CDR1 SEHNR and CDR2 FQNEAQ come from the germline V gene (reference sequence). The ends were cut back, 4 bases at V and 6 bases at J, with 6 bases in the middle. CDR3 length: 11 residues.

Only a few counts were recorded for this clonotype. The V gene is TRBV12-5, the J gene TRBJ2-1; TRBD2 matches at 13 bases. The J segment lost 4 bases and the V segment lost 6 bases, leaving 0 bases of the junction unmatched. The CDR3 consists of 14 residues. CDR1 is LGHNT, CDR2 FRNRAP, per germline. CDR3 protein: CASGGLAGYNEQFF. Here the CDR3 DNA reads TGTGCTAGTGGGGGACTAGCGGGGTACAATGAGCAGTTCTTC. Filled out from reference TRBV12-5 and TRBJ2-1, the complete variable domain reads DARVTQTPRHKVTEMGQEVTMRCQPILGHNTVFWYRQTMMQGLELLAYFRNRAPLDDSGMPKDRFSAEMPDATLATLKIQPSEPRDSAVYFCASGGLAGYNEQFFGPGTRLTVL.

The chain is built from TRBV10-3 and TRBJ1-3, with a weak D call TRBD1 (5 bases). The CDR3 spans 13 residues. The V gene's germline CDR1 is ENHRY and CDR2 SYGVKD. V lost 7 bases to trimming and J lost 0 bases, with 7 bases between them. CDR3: CAITQGSGNTIYF. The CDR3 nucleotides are TGTGCCATCACGCAGGGCTCTGGAAACACCATATATTTT.

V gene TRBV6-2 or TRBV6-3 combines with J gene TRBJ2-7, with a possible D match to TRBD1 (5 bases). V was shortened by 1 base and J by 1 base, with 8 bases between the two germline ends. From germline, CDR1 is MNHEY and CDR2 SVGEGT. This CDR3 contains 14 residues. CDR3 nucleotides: TGTGCCAGCAGTTACTATGGGGCATCCTACGAGCAGTACTTC. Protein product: CASSYYGASYEQYF.

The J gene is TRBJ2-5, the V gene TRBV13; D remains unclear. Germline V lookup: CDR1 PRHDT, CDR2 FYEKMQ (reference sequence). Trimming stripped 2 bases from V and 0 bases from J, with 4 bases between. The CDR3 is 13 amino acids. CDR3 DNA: TGTGCCAGCAGCTTATTCCACCAAGAGACCCAGTACTTC. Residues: CASSLFHQETQYF.

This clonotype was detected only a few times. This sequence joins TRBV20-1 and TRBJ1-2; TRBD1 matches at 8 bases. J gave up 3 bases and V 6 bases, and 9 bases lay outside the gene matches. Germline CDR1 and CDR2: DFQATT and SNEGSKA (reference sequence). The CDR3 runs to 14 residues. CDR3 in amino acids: CSAQGQGLDYGYTF. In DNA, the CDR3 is TGCAGTGCCCAAGGACAGGGCTTGGACTATGGCTACACCTTC.

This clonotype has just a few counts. The CDR3 spells CSSSSYNEQFF. CDR3 nucleotide sequence: TGCAGTTCCAGCTCCTACAATGAGCAGTTCTTC. This chain uses TRBV20-1 with TRBJ2-1; D ambiguous. V lost 8 bases, J lost 0 bases, and 5 bases lay in between. Per the germline V gene, CDR1 is DFQATT and CDR2 is SNEGSKA (reference sequence). The CDR3 sequence is 11 residues long.

CDR3: CASSYSAGSNQPQHF. CDR3 sequence (DNA): TGTGCCAGCAGTTACTCCGCGGGGAGCAATCAGCCCCAGCATTTT. The chain couples TRBV6-5 to TRBJ1-5; the D is unclear. Germline CDR1 is MNHEY and CDR2 is SVGAGI. The CDR3 contains 15 residues. Between the trimmed V and J ends, which lost 0 bases and 1 base, there was a span of 7 bases.

For the CDR3, the DNA is TGTGCCAGCTCACCCGGATATTGGGGTAACTCTGGGGCCAACGTCCTGACTTTC. This translates into CASSPGYWGNSGANVLTF. V usage is TRBV18 and J usage is TRBJ2-6; D not certain. Germline lookup yields CDR1 KGHSH and CDR2 LQKENI. This CDR3 comprises 18 residues. V was cut by 3 bases and J by 0 bases, with 15 bases left in between. Full variable domain (outside the CDR3, taken from reference TRBV18 and TRBJ2-6): NAGVMQNPRHLVRRRGQEARLRCSPMKGHSHVYWYRQLPEEGLKFMVYLQKENIIDESGMPKERFSAEFPKEGPSILRIQQVVRGDSAAYFCASSPGYWGNSGANVLTFGAGSRLTVL.

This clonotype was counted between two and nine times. CDR3 in DNA: TGCAGCGCCGGGACCCGCTCCTACGAGCAGTACTTC. Protein product: CSAGTRSYEQYF. J is TRBJ2-7 and V is TRBV29-1, with D perhaps TRBD1 or TRBD2 (5 bases each). CDR3 length: 12 amino acids. Looked up from germline, CDR1 is SQVTM and CDR2 is ANQGSEA. The V and J ends lost 7 bases and 0 bases respectively, with 10 bases between them.